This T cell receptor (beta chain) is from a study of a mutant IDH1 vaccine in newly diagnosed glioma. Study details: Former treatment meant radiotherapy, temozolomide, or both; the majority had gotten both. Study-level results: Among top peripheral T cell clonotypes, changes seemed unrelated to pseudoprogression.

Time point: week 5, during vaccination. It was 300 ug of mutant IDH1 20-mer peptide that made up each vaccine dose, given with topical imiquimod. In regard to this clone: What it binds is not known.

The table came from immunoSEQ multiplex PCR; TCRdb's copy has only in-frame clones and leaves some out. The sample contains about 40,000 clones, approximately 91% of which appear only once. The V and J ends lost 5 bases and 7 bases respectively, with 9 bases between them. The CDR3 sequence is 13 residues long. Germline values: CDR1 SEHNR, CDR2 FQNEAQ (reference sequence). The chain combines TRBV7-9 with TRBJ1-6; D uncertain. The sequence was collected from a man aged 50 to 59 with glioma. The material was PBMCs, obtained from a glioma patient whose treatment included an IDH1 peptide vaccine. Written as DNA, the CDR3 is TGTGCCAGCAGCCCTGGACGAAATTCACCCCTCCACTTT. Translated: CASSPGRNSPLHF.